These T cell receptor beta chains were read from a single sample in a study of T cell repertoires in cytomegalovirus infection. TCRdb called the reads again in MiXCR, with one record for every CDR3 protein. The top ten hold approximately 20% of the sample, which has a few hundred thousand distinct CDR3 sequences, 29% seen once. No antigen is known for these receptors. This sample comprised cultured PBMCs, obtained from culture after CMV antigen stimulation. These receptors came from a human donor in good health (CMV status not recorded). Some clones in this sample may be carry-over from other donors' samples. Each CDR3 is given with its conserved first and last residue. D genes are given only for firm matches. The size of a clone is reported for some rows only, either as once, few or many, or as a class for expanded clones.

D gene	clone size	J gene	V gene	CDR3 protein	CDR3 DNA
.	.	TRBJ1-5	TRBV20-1	CSARKGPSNQPQHF	TGCAGTGCTAGAAAGGGCCCCTCCAATCAGCCCCAGCATTTT
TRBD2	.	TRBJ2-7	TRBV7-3	CASSSAGRVDEQYF	TGTGCCAGCAGCTCTGCGGGGAGGGTAGACGAGCAGTACTTC
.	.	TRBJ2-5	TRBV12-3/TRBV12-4	CASRRGGAQYF	TGTGCCAGCCGTCGAGGGGGGGCCCAGTACTTC
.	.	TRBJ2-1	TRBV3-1	CASSQDSGVWNEQFF	TGTGCCAGCAGCCAAGACTCAGGGGTTTGGAATGAGCAGTTCTTC
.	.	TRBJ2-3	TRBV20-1	CSASRGSTDTQYF	TGCAGTGCTTCCCGGGGGAGCACAGATACGCAGTATTTT
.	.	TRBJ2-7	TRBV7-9	CASSSAPVRTANSYEQYF	TGTGCCAGCAGCTCCGCGCCAGTCCGGACAGCGAACTCCTACGAGCAGTACTTC
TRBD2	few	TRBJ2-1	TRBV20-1	CSATLGGSNNEQFF	TGCAGTGCTACCCTCGGCGGGAGTAACAATGAGCAGTTCTTC
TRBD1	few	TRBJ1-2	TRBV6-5	CASSPTGFIGYTF	TGTGCCAGCAGTCCGACAGGGTTTATTGGCTACACCTTC
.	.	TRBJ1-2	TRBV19	CASSVQTGQYGYTF	TGTGCCAGTAGTGTCCAAACAGGGCAGTATGGCTACACCTTC
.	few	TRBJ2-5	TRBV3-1	CASSQDRVPGTLNF	TGTGCCAGCAGCCAAGATCGAGTCCCCGGGACTCTAAACTTC
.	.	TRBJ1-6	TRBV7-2	CASSLESALPLHF	TGTGCCAGCAGCTTAGAGTCAGCCTTACCCCTCCACTTT
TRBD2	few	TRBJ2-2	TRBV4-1	CASSQEDSSGGASGELFF	TGCGCCAGCAGCCAAGAAGATTCTAGCGGGGGGGCTAGCGGGGAGCTGTTTTTT
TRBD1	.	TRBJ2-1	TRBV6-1	CASILARGQRYNEQFF	TGTGCCAGCATATTAGCCAGGGGGCAGAGGTACAATGAGCAGTTCTTC
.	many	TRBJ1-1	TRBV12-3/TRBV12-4	CASTPLRVGEAFF	TGTGCCAGCACCCCCCTTCGAGTTGGTGAAGCTTTCTTT
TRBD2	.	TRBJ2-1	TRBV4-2	CASSQGAGVGDEQFF	TGTGCCAGCAGCCAAGGTGCGGGAGTCGGGGATGAGCAGTTCTTC
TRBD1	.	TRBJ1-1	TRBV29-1	CSVARGVYTEAFF	TGCAGCGTTGCCAGGGGGGTATATACTGAAGCTTTCTTT
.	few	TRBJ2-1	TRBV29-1	CSVEVQYNEQFF	TGCAGCGTTGAAGTCCAGTACAATGAGCAGTTCTTC
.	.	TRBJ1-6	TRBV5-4	CASSWAGAQNSPLHF	TGTGCCAGCAGCTGGGCGGGGGCCCAAAATTCACCCCTCCACTTT
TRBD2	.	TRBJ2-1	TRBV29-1	CSVELTSGSSGGEQFF	TGCAGCGTTGAGCTGACTAGCGGGAGTTCGGGCGGTGAGCAGTTCTTC
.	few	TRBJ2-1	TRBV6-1	CASSDQGPSYNEQFF	TGTGCCAGCAGTGATCAGGGGCCCTCCTACAATGAGCAGTTCTTC
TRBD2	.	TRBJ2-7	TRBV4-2	CASSNRGGRGPYEQYF	TGTGCCAGCAGCAACCGCGGCGGGAGAGGTCCCTACGAGCAGTACTTC
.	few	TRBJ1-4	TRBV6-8	CASSYGQLNEKLFF	TGTGCCAGCAGTTACGGGCAGCTTAATGAAAAACTGTTTTTT